This T cell receptor (beta chain) is from a study of PD-1 blockade in classical Hodgkin lymphoma. Each patient experienced a relapse that followed autologous stem cell transplantation, and brentuximab vedotin exposure varied. Between the trimmed V and J ends, which lost 8 bases and 6 bases, there was a span of 14 bases. Germline V gene lookup returns CDR1 MNHEY and CDR2 SVGAGI. The length of the CDR3 is 12 residues. This table comes from immunoSEQ multiplex PCR, and its TCRdb copy is limited to in-frame clones, with some not included. The table includes around 30,000 clones, 82% detected once. The chain has TRBV6-5 and TRBJ2-7, with TRBD1 as a possible D gene (5 bases). Specimen: peripheral blood mononuclear cells (PBMCs), collected at baseline. The clonotype comes from a human donor with classical Hodgkin lymphoma. The CDR3 nucleotides are TGTGCCAGCTCCCAGGGTACACGCGAGCAGTACTTC. Amino acids: CASSQGTREQYF.